This entry lists 32 T cell receptor beta chains sequenced from one sample in a study of blood T cell repertoires in COVID-19. The method was immunoSEQ multiplex PCR; TCRdb's version includes in-frame clones alone and lacks a portion of them. The sample includes almost 250,000 clones, more than 85% of them seen just once. Source material: PBMCs or T cells enriched from blood (not recorded which). The receptors were sampled from a woman aged 25-40 years who had recovered from COVID-19.

The chain employs TRBV29-1 and TRBJ2-3; 12 nucleotides agree with TRBD2. Trimming cost V 3 bases and J 6 bases; bases outside gene matches: 10. Looked up from germline, CDR1 is SQVTM and CDR2 is ANQGSEA. The CDR3 has 16 amino acids. CDR3: CSVEGSLAGGGDTQYF. CDR3 in DNA: TGCAGCGTTGAGGGTTCGCTAGCGGGAGGGGGGGATACGCAGTATTTT.

CDR3 nucleotide sequence: TGTGCCAGCAGCTTCTCGGGACAGGGGGCGCATGGCTACACCTTC. It codes for CASSFSGQGAHGYTF. J is TRBJ1-2 and V is TRBV7-9, with TRBD1 identical over 12 bases. Germline V gene lookup returns CDR1 SEHNR and CDR2 FQNEAQ (reference sequence). The CDR3 is made up of 15 amino acids. The junction had 5 bases not matched to a gene; V was cut back by 3 bases and J by 6 bases.

The CDR3 bases are TGTGCCACCAGTGATCTGGGACAGGGATATGGCTACACCTTC. The encoded protein is CATSDLGQGYGYTF. The rearrangement links TRBV24-1 to TRBJ1-2; 9 positions match TRBD1. V shed 3 bases and J 5 bases; nucleotides not matched to a gene: 3. There are 14 residues in the CDR3. Germline CDR1 KGHDR, CDR2 SFDVKD.

This clone showed up just once. The rearrangement joins TRBV6-1 to TRBJ2-1, with 8 positions matching TRBD1. Trimming cost V 1 base and J 5 bases; bases outside gene matches: 4. The CDR3 totals 15 residues. Germline V gene lookup returns CDR1 MNHNS and CDR2 SASEGT. CDR3 bases: TGTGCCAGCAGTGAAGGGCAGGGGGCGGACAATGAGCAGTTCTTC. Translated: CASSEGQGADNEQFF.

This rearrangement joins TRBV20-1 to TRBJ2-5; D is possibly TRBD1 or TRBD2 (6 bases each). The V gene lost 3 bases and the J gene lost 2 bases, with 10 bases spanning the gap. The length of the CDR3 is 13 residues. Germline-derived CDR1 and CDR2 are DFQATT and SNEGSKA (reference sequence). CDR3: CSASGGGQETQYF. CDR3 DNA sequence: TGCAGTGCTAGTGGAGGGGGACAAGAGACCCAGTACTTC.

The gene calls are TRBV7-2 and TRBJ2-3; a weak D match, TRBD2 (6 bases). The CDR3 has 17 amino acids. V was clipped by 1 base and J by 4 bases, with 18 bases between them. Germline V gene lookup returns CDR1 SGHTA and CDR2 FQGNSA. CDR3 nucleotide sequence: TGTGCCAGCAGCTTAGGACGACTAGTAGGAAATCCAGATACGCAGTATTTT. It encodes CASSLGRLVGNPDTQYF.

This chain connects TRBV28 to TRBJ1-2; 8 bases fit TRBD1. CDR3 size: 15 residues. The V gene's germline CDR1 is MDHEN and CDR2 SYDVKM. Trimming removed 6 bases from V and 0 bases from J; junction bases left unmatched: 6. CDR3 sequence (DNA): TGTGCCAGCAGCCCGGGACAGGCCACTAACTATGGCTACACCTTC. Protein sequence: CASSPGQATNYGYTF.

This chain joins TRBV9 and TRBJ2-1, with 8 bases identical to TRBD2. Germline V gene lookup returns CDR1 SGDLS and CDR2 YYNGEE. The length of the CDR3 is 15 residues. Germline trimming cut 0 bases from V and 5 bases from J; bases unmatched to any gene: 4. CDR3 residues: CASSVVSGGNNEQFF. CDR3 nucleotides: TGTGCCAGCAGCGTAGTTTCGGGGGGGAACAATGAGCAGTTCTTC.

The rearrangement uses TRBV7-2 and TRBJ2-3; 7 positions match TRBD2. The germline gives CDR1 SGHTA, CDR2 FQGNSA. V lost 3 bases, J lost 5 bases, and 2 bases stayed unmatched. The CDR3 extends over 13 amino acids. This CDR3 reads CASSLGGRDTQYF. CDR3 nucleotides: TGTGCCAGCAGCTTGGGCGGGAGAGATACGCAGTATTTT. Using reference TRBV7-2 and TRBJ2-3 for the parts outside the CDR3, the full variable domain is GAGVSQSPSNKVTEKGKDVELRCDPISGHTALYWYRQSLGQGLEFLIYFQGNSAPDKSGLPSDRFSAERTGGSVSTLTIQRTQQEDSAVYLCASSLGGRDTQYFGPGTRLTVL.

The chain uses TRBV11-3 and TRBJ1-4; a weak D match, TRBD1 (6 bases). In germline, CDR1 is SGHNT, CDR2 YENEEA. The CDR3 spans 13 residues. Trimming shortened V by 6 bases and J by 7 bases, and 12 bases separated the two germline ends. In DNA form, the CDR3 reads TGTGCCAGCAGTCGAGAGACAGGTGAAAAACTGTTTTTT. Its protein product is CASSRETGEKLFF.

This chain joins TRBV5-4 and TRBJ2-7; no definite D call. V shed 1 base and J shed 0 bases, with 8 bases lying between them. The CDR3 contains 14 residues. Germline lookup yields CDR1 SGHNT and CDR2 YYREEE (reference sequence). The DNA of the CDR3 is TGTGCCAGCAGCTTGTCGCGGTTCTCCTACGAGCAGTACTTC. It specifies CASSLSRFSYEQYF. Complete variable domain (other parts from reference TRBV5-4 and TRBJ2-7): ETGVTQSPTHLIKTRGQQVTLRCSSQSGHNTVSWYQQALGQGPQFIFQYYREEENGRGNFPPRFSGLQFPNYSSELNVNALELDDSALYLCASSLSRFSYEQYFGPGTRLTVT.

The chain carries TRBV6-2 or TRBV6-3 and TRBJ1-2; TRBD1 matches 9 bases. The CDR3 length is 17 residues. Germline CDR1 MNHEY, CDR2 SVGEGT. The ends lost 5 bases at V and 4 bases at J; junction bases unmatched: 14. CDR3 region: CASSNGTGQLQFYGYTF. The DNA of the CDR3 is TGTGCCAGCAGTAACGGGACAGGGCAACTACAATTCTATGGCTACACCTTC.

This clone was counted once. The V call is TRBV4-3, the J call TRBJ2-1; the D gene is possibly TRBD2 (5 bases). With 0 bases removed from V and 9 bases from J, the gap between germline ends came to 15 bases. CDR3 length equals 15 residues. Germline loops: CDR1 LGHNA, CDR2 YSLEER. CDR3 protein: CASSQDAGLVFEQFF. CDR3 coding DNA: TGCGCCAGCAGCCAAGATGCAGGACTTGTTTTTGAGCAGTTCTTC.

The chain links TRBV7-3 to TRBJ2-7; TRBD2 agrees at 11 bases. This CDR3 contains 16 residues. The germline gives CDR1 SGHTA, CDR2 FQGTGA. V gave up 5 bases and J gave up 3 bases; unmatched junction bases: 9. DNA of the CDR3: TGTGCCAGCAGCCTTGAGGGGACTAGCGGAAGCTACGAGCAGTACTTC. Translated, it gives CASSLEGTSGSYEQYF. Full variable domain (outside the CDR3, taken from reference TRBV7-3 and TRBJ2-7): GAGVSQTPSNKVTEKGKYVELRCDPISGHTALYWYRQSLGQGPEFLIYFQGTGAADDSGLPNDRFFAVRPEGSVSTLKIQRTERGDSAVYLCASSLEGTSGSYEQYFGPGTRLTVT.

The genes are TRBV5-6 and TRBJ1-3, with D possibly matching TRBD1 (6 bases). V gave up 1 base and J gave up 0 bases, with 11 bases separating them. The CDR3 contains 16 residues. Germline assignment: CDR1 SGHDT and CDR2 YYEEEE. The CDR3 DNA sequence: TGTGCCAGCAGCTTGTTGGGGGCTAGCTCTGGAAACACCATATATTTT. It encodes CASSLLGASSGNTIYF.

The chain joins TRBV19 to TRBJ2-5; the D gene is possibly TRBD2 (6 bases). Germline V gene sequence: CDR1 LNHDA, CDR2 SQIVND (reference sequence). Trimming pared 1 base from V and 4 bases from J, leaving 7 bases between. The CDR3 has 13 amino acids. The CDR3 nucleotides read TGTGCCAGTAGTATAGGGGGAGGAGAGACCCAGTACTTC. It codes for CASSIGGGETQYF. Full variable domain (rest looked up from reference TRBV19 and TRBJ2-5): DGGITQSPKYLFRKEGQNVTLSCEQNLNHDAMYWYRQDPGQGLRLIYYSQIVNDFQKGDIAEGYSVSREKKESFPLTVTSAQKNPTAFYLCASSIGGGETQYFGPGTRLLVL.

CDR3 amino acids: CASSLDRQSEQYF. The CDR3, as DNA: TGTGCCAGTAGTCTCGACAGGCAATCGGAGCAGTACTTC. The gene calls are TRBV19 and TRBJ2-7; TRBD1 might be the D (6 bases). From germline, CDR1 is LNHDA and CDR2 SQIVND (reference sequence). This CDR3 has 13 residues. V dropped 5 bases and J dropped 7 bases, with 15 bases sitting between them.

The chain couples TRBV30 to TRBJ1-3; D perhaps matches TRBD1 (5 bases). CDR1 and CDR2 (germline): GTSNPN, SVGIG (reference sequence). There are 16 residues in the CDR3. V lost 0 bases to trimming and J lost 0 bases, with 12 bases between them. CDR3 sequence: CAWSVLGGFSGNTIYF. The CDR3 DNA reads TGTGCCTGGAGTGTACTCGGGGGGTTCTCTGGAAACACCATATATTTT.

The chain combines TRBV29-1 with TRBJ1-5; 7 bases are shared with TRBD1. Germline lookup yields CDR1 SQVTM and CDR2 ANQGSEA. The CDR3 has 16 residues. The V segment lost 4 bases and the J segment 0 bases; nucleotides outside the gene matches: 9. CDR3 DNA sequence: TGCAGCGTTGCAATAACCGGGACAGATAGCAATCAGCCCCAGCATTTT. Protein sequence: CSVAITGTDSNQPQHF.

The chain links TRBV11-2 to TRBJ1-2; 12 bases match TRBD1. The J segment lost 8 bases and the V segment lost 5 bases, leaving 9 bases of the junction unmatched. Germline V lookup: CDR1 SGHAT, CDR2 FQNNGV. The CDR3 length is 15 residues. CDR3 protein: CASSPGDRGLEGYTF. The CDR3 nucleotides read TGTGCCAGCAGCCCCGGGGACAGGGGGCTAGAAGGCTACACCTTC. The whole variable domain, remainder taken from reference TRBV11-2 and TRBJ1-2, is EAGVAQSPRYKIIEKRQSVAFWCNPISGHATLYWYQQILGQGPKLLIQFQNNGVVDDSQLPKDRFSAERLKGVDSTLKIQPAKLEDSAVYLCASSPGDRGLEGYTFGSGTRLTVV.

The J gene is TRBJ1-1, the V gene TRBV6-1; D possibly corresponds to TRBD1 (6 bases). Germline values: CDR1 MNHNS, CDR2 SASEGT. The CDR3 loop spans 16 amino acids. Trimming pared 3 bases from V and 0 bases from J, leaving 14 bases between. CDR3 region: CASSDWGRNLNTEAFF. The CDR3 DNA is TGTGCCAGCAGTGATTGGGGGCGCAATTTGAACACTGAAGCTTTCTTT.

The chain carries TRBV2 and TRBJ1-2; D is undetermined. CDR1 SNHLY and CDR2 FYNNEI come from the germline V gene. The CDR3 spans 12 residues. Trimming removed 2 bases from V and 7 bases from J, with 8 bases in between. This CDR3 is CASSESGFGYTF. CDR3 in DNA: TGTGCCAGCAGTGAAAGCGGGTTTGGCTACACCTTC.

The rearrangement joins TRBV11-3 to TRBJ2-1; tentatively, D is TRBD2 (6 bases). With 5 bases removed from V and 3 bases from J, the gap between germline ends came to 11 bases. This CDR3 has 14 amino acids. Germline V CDR1 and CDR2: SGHNT, YENEEA. The CDR3 DNA reads TGTGCCAGCAGCCGTGGGGGGAGCTACAATGAGCAGTTCTTC. Translated: CASSRGGSYNEQFF.

The gene calls are TRBV27 and TRBJ1-5; D not certain. The length of the CDR3 is 19 residues. CDR1 is MNHEY, CDR2 SMNVEV, per germline (reference sequence). Deletions cut 4 bases from V and 7 bases from J, with 29 bases between. CDR3 nucleotide sequence: TGTGCCAGCAGTTCCCCAAGGAGGAGTTCTCCCACCTTCCGACAGCCCCAGCATTTT. This encodes CASSSPRRSSPTFRQPQHF.

The chain uses TRBV7-2 and TRBJ2-5; the match to TRBD1 covers 7 bases. There are 14 residues in the CDR3. Unmatched junction bases numbered 7, after V lost 4 bases and J lost 5 bases. Looked up from germline, CDR1 is SGHTA and CDR2 is FQGNSA. CDR3: CASSSSRTGETQYF. The CDR3 DNA reads TGTGCCAGCAGCTCTTCACGGACAGGCGAGACCCAGTACTTC.

The gene calls are TRBV18 and TRBJ2-1; tentative D call: TRBD2 (6 bases). With 2 bases removed from V and 8 bases from J, the gap between germline ends came to 7 bases. The germline CDR1 and CDR2 sequences are KGHSH and LQKENI. The CDR3 sequence is 12 residues long. As DNA, the CDR3 is TGTGCCAGCTCACCATGGGGGGATGAGCAGTTCTTC. Protein product: CASSPWGDEQFF.

V and J are TRBV15 and TRBJ1-3; no firm D call. Germline values: CDR1 LNHNV, CDR2 YYDKDF (reference sequence). With 1 base removed from V and 7 bases from J, the gap between germline ends came to 20 bases. This CDR3 is 17 amino acids long. The CDR3 DNA follows: TGTGCCACCAGCAGAGGAGGTCGGCAGTCCCGATGGAACACCATATATTTT. It yields the protein CATSRGGRQSRWNTIYF.

The V gene is TRBV7-9, the J gene TRBJ2-5; 7 bases match TRBD1. V trimming: 1 base; J trimming: 0 bases; junction bases outside the gene matches: 14. In germline, CDR1 is SEHNR, CDR2 FQNEAQ (reference sequence). The CDR3 covers 19 residues. The CDR3 nucleotides read TGTGCCAGCAGCTTAGGGGACAGACTCCTAACCCAGTACCAAGAGACCCAGTACTTC. Protein: CASSLGDRLLTQYQETQYF.

The CDR3 loop reads CASSLGGQYGYTF. Here the CDR3 DNA reads TGTGCCAGCAGCTTAGGAGGACAGTATGGCTACACCTTC. This chain links TRBV11-2 with TRBJ1-2; D is possibly TRBD1 (6 bases). The CDR3 runs to 13 residues. The germline CDR1 and CDR2 sequences are SGHAT and FQNNGV. The ends were cut back, 1 base at V and 5 bases at J, with 8 bases in the middle.

About this clone: At one end, the junction sequence differs from germline, possibly due to a read error. The rearrangement uses TRBV6-5 and TRBJ1-1, with a possible D match to TRBD1 (6 bases). The germline gives CDR1 MNHEY, CDR2 SVGAGI. The CDR3 loop spans 15 amino acids. The CDR3 sequence is CASSDSNSRGTEAFF. The CDR3 DNA follows: TGTGCCAGCAGTGACTCGAACAGCAGGGGTACTGAAGCTTTCTTT.

This clone showed up just once. The chain is built from TRBV19 and TRBJ1-1; 9 bases map to TRBD1. The germline V gene has CDR1 LNHDA and CDR2 SQIVND (reference sequence). Trimming took 5 bases from V and 7 from J; bases not matched to a gene: 5. The CDR3 is 13 residues long. The CDR3 is CASSEQGAGEAFF. The DNA of the CDR3 is TGTGCCAGTAGTGAACAGGGGGCTGGTGAAGCTTTCTTT.

The chain joins TRBV28 to TRBJ1-2; unclear D gene. The length of the CDR3 is 14 residues. Germline V CDR1 and CDR2: MDHEN, SYDVKM. V was pared by 5 bases and J by 1 base, with 11 bases between. The CDR3 nucleotides read TGTGCCAGCAGTCTCGAGACAAGTAACTATGGCTACACCTTC. Encoded protein: CASSLETSNYGYTF.